This T cell receptor beta chain was documented in a study of blood T cell repertoires in COVID-19. Study-level background: Sites across the United States, Italy and Spain contributed samples from acute and convalescent COVID-19. Sample material is recorded as cDNA or gDNA derived from T cells, B-cell-depleted T cells, or PBMCs.

In the original analysis: Estimated nucleated cell counts came from reference gene primer amplification. Method: immunoSEQ multiplex PCR; TCRdb's copy keeps in-frame clones and lacks some. For V, J and clone size, that table is used; D and trimming come from the DNA. The sample carries over 150,000 clones, around four fifths recorded once. This clone came up once. Participant reports of clinical history set cohort assignment. The germline V gene encodes CDR1 KGHSH and CDR2 LQKENI. Trimming left V 6 bases short and J 0 bases short, with 21 bases between. This CDR3 comprises 18 residues. V and J are TRBV18 and TRBJ1-5, with D maybe TRBD1 (6 bases). The source material was PBMCs or T cells enriched from blood (not recorded which). This TCR came from a woman between 50 and 59 years old who had recovered from COVID-19. CDR3 coding DNA: TGTGCCAGCTCCTTCCTACCTTCGGACAGCCTTAGCAATCAGCCCCAGCATTTT. Protein: CASSFLPSDSLSNQPQHF.